The T cell receptor (beta chain) described here comes from a study of blood T cell repertoires in COVID-19. Across the whole study: Whether acute or convalescent, the COVID-19 samples came from the United States, Italy and Spain.

Repertoires were generated with immunoSEQ multiplex PCR, while TCRdb's copy carries only in-frame clones and drops some. The table lists 150,000 or so clones, around 83% of them singletons. The CDR3 totals 14 residues. Germline loops: CDR1 LGHDT, CDR2 YNNKEL (reference sequence). Trimming removed 1 base from V and 5 bases from J, with 11 bases in between. The sample consisted of peripheral blood. This receptor was identified in a young man with acute or convalescent COVID-19. The gene calls are TRBV3-1 (or the pseudogene TRBV3-2) and TRBJ2-5; D perhaps matches TRBD1 (6 bases). The CDR3 DNA reads TGTGCCAGCAGCCAAGTTGGGGGCTGGGAGACCCAGTACTTC. This gives the protein CASSQVGGWETQYF.